Sequencing of this T cell receptor beta chain was carried out in a study of PD-L1 blockade in urothelial cancer (dated by TCRdb to the late 2010s). For context, the study as a whole: Therapy was started around 2014 for all patients, and atezolizumab 1,200 mg was administered intravenously every 3 weeks. About 90% of the 29 patients were males with bladder-origin urothelial cancer, and about 65% of the roughly 30 reported a prior smoking history. An ECOG performance status of 0 or 1 was recorded for the patients, and 0 to 3 prior chemotherapy regimens had been received by the patients. Blood samples were analyzed at two time points: 3 weeks after treatment start (second dose) and 6 weeks after treatment start. Blood samples gave a median of about 150,000 T cells and roughly 83,000 unique TCRs, with a median clonality of 0.080. An exploratory multi-omic analysis was conducted of the somatic, immune and clinical correlates of response to PD-L1 blockade with atezolizumab in urothelial cancer. Pretreatment tumor samples, along with matched peripheral blood serially collected before and after atezolizumab treatment, were subjected to TCR sequencing. Durable clinical benefit was defined as a progression-free survival longer than 6 months, and TCR features were additionally tested against progression-free survival and overall survival. In the same patients, whole exome sequencing and RNA sequencing of pretreatment tumors were performed in addition to TCR sequencing. Eight to ten patients achieved durable clinical benefit and approximately 19 did not. Some 30 patients had pretreatment blood TCR-seq, 24 had at least one posttreatment blood collection, and 24 had tumor TCR-seq.

For CDR1 and CDR2, the germline V gene lists MNHEY and SVGAGI. The CDR3 measures 14 amino acids from cysteine to phenylalanine. Only CDR3 DNA is held: 42 bases, read in frame from base 1. V is cut back by 6 bases and J by 5 bases, with 7 bases in the junction unmatched. Beyond this particular receptor, the publication reports: Improved progression-free and overall survival was associated with having pretreatment peripheral blood TCR clonality below the median. At 3 weeks after the start of treatment, tumor-associated TCR clones in peripheral blood had expanded more in patients with durable benefit (n ≈ 22, p = 0.022). Because the sample size was small (n ≈ 30) and many exploratory analyses were performed, the results are intended to be hypothesis-generating.

The time point label, as the study defines it: pretreatment peripheral blood. The cohort included 25 to 30 patients with locally advanced or metastatic urothelial carcinoma who were treated at Memorial Sloan Kettering on a trial protocol. Peripheral blood mononuclear cells were collected pretreatment and during treatment, with between 1 and 8 total time points obtained per patient. The Qiagen DNeasy Blood extraction kit was used to purify genomic DNA from total PBMCs and from tumor samples. PBMCs were collected pretreatment and during treatment and were isolated and stored as previously described. Each PCR received spiked-in synthetic TCR analog templates so that absolute template abundance could be estimated from read counts. The immunoSEQ assay was used to amplify TCRbeta CDR3 regions from genomic DNA with bias-controlled V and J gene primers. Rearranged TCRbeta segments were sequenced at approximately 20X coverage. The study's own analysis went as follows. Sequencing errors were corrected by clustering, and CDR3s were annotated against IMGT so that V, D and J genes could be assigned. Out-of-frame and stop-codon sequences were excluded, and only productive TCRbeta rearrangements were used in downstream analyses. To compute clonality, Shannon entropy was normalized by the log of the number of unique productive sequences and then subtracted from one. Clones differing between time points or between blood and tumor were identified using Fisher's exact test with Benjamini-Hochberg correction, with an adjusted p below 0.01 applied as the threshold. TCRdb took this table from immuneACCESS and kept in-frame rearrangements with V and J called. Such tables lack part of the clones; where checked against another copy, unresolved V genes explain under half of the gap, and the rest is unexplained. The V and J calls and clone size come from that table; D and trimming were worked out from the DNA. The sample data list tens of thousands of clones, and around 90% of these were observed just once. The ten largest account for under 2% of the sample.

On this clone: Its antigen specificity is not known. Nothing much larger sits one base from this clone, and base qualities are not available.

The receptor was isolated from a man in his 60s with urothelial cancer. The sequencing used PBMCs, collected around atezolizumab (anti-PD-L1) treatment. The chain was built from TRBV6-5 and TRBJ1-2; 9 bases in the middle match TRBD1. CDR3 region: CASRLPGQGYGYTF. The nucleotide sequence reads TGTGCCAGCAGGCTGCCGGGACAGGGATATGGCTACACCTTC.